Listed below are T cell receptor beta chains from one sample, sequenced in a study of T cells in Graves' hyperthyroidism and ophthalmopathy. TCRdb reanalysed the multiplex PCR reads using MiXCR and keeps one entry per CDR3 protein. The profile shows 200,000 to 300,000 distinct CDR3 sequences, around 17% of them singletons. Sequencing was done on a sample of blood. These receptors came from a woman younger than 30 with Graves' ophthalmopathy. The CDR3 runs from the conserved cysteine through the conserved F or W. A D gene is named only where the DNA matches it firmly. Size is stated for part of the rows, as once, few or many counts, or as a class when the clone is expanded.

v_gene: TRBV28; j_gene: TRBJ1-2; d_gene: -; abundance: many; CDR3aa: CASNLGAGEDYGYTF; CDR3nt: TGTGCCAGCAACCTTGGGGCAGGGGAAGACTATGGCTACACCTTC
v_gene: TRBV5-6; j_gene: TRBJ1-2; d_gene: -; abundance: many; CDR3aa: CASSSDTIADGYYGYTF; CDR3nt: TGTGCCAGCAGCTCCGATACGATAGCGGACGGCTACTATGGCTACACCTTC
v_gene: TRBV12-3/TRBV12-4; j_gene: TRBJ2-1; d_gene: -; abundance: many; CDR3aa: CASQVGFDNEQFF; CDR3nt: TGTGCCAGTCAGGTGGGATTTGACAATGAGCAGTTCTTC
v_gene: TRBV3-1; j_gene: TRBJ2-1; d_gene: TRBD2; abundance: -; CDR3aa: CASGSGSFYNEQFF; CDR3nt: TGTGCCAGCGGAAGCGGGAGTTTCTACAATGAGCAGTTCTTC
v_gene: TRBV28; j_gene: TRBJ1-2; d_gene: -; abundance: many; CDR3aa: CASSLRGAFYGYTF; CDR3nt: TGTGCCAGCAGTCTCCGGGGGGCCTTCTATGGCTACACCTTC
v_gene: TRBV24-1; j_gene: TRBJ2-2; d_gene: -; abundance: many; CDR3aa: CATSDFRAGQTGELFF; CDR3nt: TGTGCCACCAGTGATTTTCGTGCAGGGCAAACCGGGGAGCTGTTTTTT
v_gene: TRBV2; j_gene: TRBJ1-4; d_gene: -; abundance: many; CDR3aa: CASGWTDNEKLFF; CDR3nt: TGTGCCAGCGGTTGGACAGACAATGAAAAACTGTTTTTT
v_gene: TRBV7-9; j_gene: TRBJ2-1; d_gene: -; abundance: many; CDR3aa: CASSLLGESNEQFF; CDR3nt: TGTGCCAGCAGCTTACTCGGGGAAAGCAATGAGCAGTTCTTC
v_gene: TRBV20-1; j_gene: TRBJ2-1; d_gene: -; abundance: many; CDR3aa: CSGGKTSYNEQFF; CDR3nt: TGCAGTGGAGGGAAAACATCCTACAATGAGCAGTTCTTC
v_gene: TRBV27; j_gene: TRBJ2-7; d_gene: -; abundance: many; CDR3aa: CASSRRGYEQYF; CDR3nt: TGTGCCAGCAGTAGGAGGGGGTACGAGCAGTACTTC
v_gene: TRBV5-6; j_gene: TRBJ2-7; d_gene: TRBD1; abundance: few; CDR3aa: CASSPATGTYEQYF; CDR3nt: TGTGCCAGCAGCCCGGCGACAGGGACCTACGAGCAGTACTTC
v_gene: TRBV28; j_gene: TRBJ2-5; d_gene: -; abundance: many; CDR3aa: CASSLFGTLETQYF; CDR3nt: TGTGCCAGCAGTCTCTTCGGGACATTGGAGACCCAGTACTTC
v_gene: TRBV7-2; j_gene: TRBJ2-1; d_gene: TRBD2; abundance: many; CDR3aa: CASSRAGSSYNEQFF; CDR3nt: TGTGCCAGCAGCCGAGCGGGGAGCTCCTACAATGAGCAGTTCTTC
v_gene: TRBV6-1; j_gene: TRBJ2-7; d_gene: TRBD1; abundance: many; CDR3aa: CASSSRQGASYEQYF; CDR3nt: TGTGCCAGCAGCTCACGACAGGGGGCATCCTACGAGCAGTACTTC
v_gene: TRBV15; j_gene: TRBJ1-5; d_gene: -; abundance: many; CDR3aa: CATSARGPNQPQHF; CDR3nt: TGTGCCACCAGCGCCCGGGGACCCAATCAGCCCCAGCATTTT
v_gene: TRBV6-2/TRBV6-3; j_gene: TRBJ1-2; d_gene: -; abundance: many; CDR3aa: CASSRTPTNYGYTF; CDR3nt: TGTGCCAGCAGTCGGACACCCACTAACTATGGCTACACCTTC
v_gene: TRBV2; j_gene: TRBJ2-1; d_gene: -; abundance: many; CDR3aa: CASSEDVGGSVEQFF; CDR3nt: TGTGCCAGCAGTGAAGATGTAGGGGGTTCTGTTGAGCAGTTCTTC